The clone carrying this TCR beta chain was seen only a few times. Methods used by the authors: Estimation of nucleated cell counts relied on the amplification of reference gene primers. Sequencing was performed with immunoSEQ multiplex PCR; in TCRdb, only in-frame clones are kept and a portion is missing. V, J and clone size derive from that table, while D and trimming were established from the DNA sequence. The table shows about 60,000 clones, with less than 85% occurring only once. This sample stems from a study of blood T cell repertoires in COVID-19. As for the study in general: The United States, Italy and Spain provided the acute and convalescent COVID-19 samples. The cDNA or gDNA used as material had been derived from T cells, B-cell-depleted T cells, or PBMCs.

The TCR originated in a human donor in a cohort sampled during active COVID-19. The sample taken for sequencing was peripheral blood.

CDR3 bases: TGTGCCAGCAGCCGAGTGGGCACCCTCTTACAGCCCCAGCATTTT. This gives the protein CASSRVGTLLQPQHF. The chain employs TRBV6-2 or TRBV6-3 and TRBJ1-5; D is unresolved. V lost 6 bases, J lost 7 bases, and 19 bases lay in between. Germline-derived CDR1 and CDR2 are MNHEY and SVGEGT. This CDR3 region has 15 residues.